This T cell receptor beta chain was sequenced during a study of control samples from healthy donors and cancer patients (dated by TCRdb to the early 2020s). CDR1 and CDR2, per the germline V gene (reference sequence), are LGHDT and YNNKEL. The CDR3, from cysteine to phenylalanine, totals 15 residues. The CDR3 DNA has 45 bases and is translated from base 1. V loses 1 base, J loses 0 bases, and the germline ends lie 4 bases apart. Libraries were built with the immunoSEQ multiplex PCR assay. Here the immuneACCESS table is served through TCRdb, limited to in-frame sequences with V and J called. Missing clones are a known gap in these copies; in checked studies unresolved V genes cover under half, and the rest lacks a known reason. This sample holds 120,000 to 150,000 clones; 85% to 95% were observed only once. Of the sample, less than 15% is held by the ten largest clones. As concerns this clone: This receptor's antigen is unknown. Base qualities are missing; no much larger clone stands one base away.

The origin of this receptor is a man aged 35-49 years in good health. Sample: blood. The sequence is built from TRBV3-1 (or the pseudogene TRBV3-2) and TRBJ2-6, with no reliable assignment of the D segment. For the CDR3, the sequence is CASSQADSGANVLTF. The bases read TGTGCCAGCAGCCAAGCGGACTCTGGGGCCAACGTCCTGACTTTC.